This T cell receptor beta chain was observed in a study of blood T cell repertoires in COVID-19. Study-level information: COVID-19 samples from acute and convalescent phases originated in the United States, Italy and Spain.

As processed by the authors: Cell counts per sample came from amplifying reference gene primers. Here immunoSEQ multiplex PCR was the method, and the copy in TCRdb shows in-frame clones only, minus some. That table supplies the V and J calls and clone size; D and trimming were determined from the DNA. The sample gives 160,000 or so clones, about 83% of which show up once; around 13% is in the top ten. The material sequenced was peripheral blood. The TCR sequence derives from a woman of 80 years or more with acute or convalescent COVID-19.

CDR3 amino acids: CASSIVRAGANVLTF. CDR3 coding DNA: TGTGCCAGTAGTATAGTGCGAGCTGGGGCCAACGTCCTGACTTTC. This chain links TRBV19 with TRBJ2-6; D uncertain. The CDR3 totals 15 residues. Trimming removed 1 base at V and 2 bases at J, with 6 bases between. Germline assignment: CDR1 LNHDA and CDR2 SQIVND (reference sequence).